This TCR beta chain came from a study of T cells in Graves' hyperthyroidism and ophthalmopathy. Each person with ophthalmopathy scored at least 3 on the Clinical Activity Score, reached NOSPECS grade 4 or higher, and had been ill under 3 months. Pregnant or lactating patients were excluded, as were those with uncontrolled infection or other autoimmune disease. Findings of the study overall: Ophthalmopathy and stable hyperthyroidism were separated by a 13 V-J model. Among clonotypes expanded in thyroid above 0.001, most were also found in blood.

This clonotype was seen a handful of times. Its antigen is still unknown. TCR beta CDR3 sequences were amplified from RNA transcripts. HTBI primers were employed in a first-round RT-PCR of the TCR CDR3. One entry per CDR3 protein, called by TCRdb with MiXCR from the multiplex PCR reads. The table lists roughly 350,000 distinct CDR3 sequences, roughly 13% of them singletons, with roughly 35% in the top ten. CDR3 size: 13 residues. Germline V lookup: CDR1 MNHEY, CDR2 SMNVEV (reference sequence). Trimming took 2 bases from V and 15 from J, leaving 17 bases between them. The clonotype comes from a woman between 35 and 50 years old with Graves' ophthalmopathy. The material sequenced was blood. V is TRBV27 and J is TRBJ2-1, with D maybe TRBD2 (6 bases). CDR3 protein: CASSLGRAGWRFF. The DNA of the CDR3 is TGTGCCAGCAGTTTAGGTCGCGCGGGGTGGCGGTTCTTC.